This TCR beta chain was captured by sequencing in a study of T-cell memory formation after mild COVID-19. This clonotype was seen more than once but under ten times. MiXCR, applied by TCRdb to the 5' RACE reads, yields one record per CDR3 protein. In the table there are tens of thousands of distinct CDR3 sequences, about 15% of which are singletons. Trimming cost V 9 bases and J 5 bases, with 13 bases left between them. Germline V CDR1 and CDR2: KGHDR, SFDVKD. The CDR3 has 13 amino acids. V and J are TRBV24-1 and TRBJ2-1; a weak D match, TRBD2 (5 bases). The sequence came from an adult woman who had mild COVID-19 (a few samples of this study predate the infection). Cell type and time point are not known. The source material was PBMCs or a T cell subset sorted from them (not recorded which). The CDR3 sequence: CATGRTGNNEQFF. For the CDR3, the DNA is TGTGCCACCGGCCGGACGGGGAACAATGAGCAGTTCTTC.